This T cell receptor beta chain appears in the sequencing data of a study of shared clonotypes between healthy human individuals. Libraries were prepared by immunoSEQ multiplex PCR; TCRdb keeps only in-frame clonotypes and omits some of them. The sample holds around 500,000 clones; 79% are singletons and the top ten take about 13%. Each of the donors was a healthy adult who was HIV-negative and had not had a recent acute infection or vaccination. When samples were unsorted, some 90 million PBMCs were used for genomic DNA. J was trimmed by 6 bases and V by 5 bases; bases with no gene match: 10. Germline CDR1 and CDR2: LNHDA and SQIVND (reference sequence). There are 14 residues in the CDR3.

The sample consisted of PBMCs. The source of this sequence is a woman aged 35 to 49 in good health. Some clones in this sample may be carry-over from other donors' samples. The V gene is TRBV19, the J gene TRBJ2-7, with 7 bases lining up with TRBD1. CDR3 coding DNA: TGTGCCAGTAGTTACCCGTCCTGGGACAGCGAGCAGTACTTC. Translating it yields CASSYPSWDSEQYF.